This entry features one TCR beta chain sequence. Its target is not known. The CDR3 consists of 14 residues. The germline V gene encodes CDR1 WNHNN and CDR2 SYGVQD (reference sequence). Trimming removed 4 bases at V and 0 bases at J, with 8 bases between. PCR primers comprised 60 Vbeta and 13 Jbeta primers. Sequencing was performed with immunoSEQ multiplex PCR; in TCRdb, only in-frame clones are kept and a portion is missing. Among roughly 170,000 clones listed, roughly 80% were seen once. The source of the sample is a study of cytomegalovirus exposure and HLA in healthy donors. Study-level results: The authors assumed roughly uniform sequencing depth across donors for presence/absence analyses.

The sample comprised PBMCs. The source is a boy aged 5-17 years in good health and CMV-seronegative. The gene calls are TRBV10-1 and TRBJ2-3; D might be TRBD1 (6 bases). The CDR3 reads CASSADSSTDTQYF. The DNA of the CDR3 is TGCGCCAGCAGTGCGGACAGTAGCACAGATACGCAGTATTTT.